This T cell receptor (beta chain) comes out of a study of blood T cell repertoires in COVID-19. Study-wide background: From the United States, Italy and Spain came samples of acute and convalescent COVID-19. Sources were T cells, B-cell-depleted T cells, or PBMCs; the material itself was cDNA or gDNA.

This CDR3 has 13 residues. CDR1 and CDR2 (germline): SGHTA, FQGNSA. Trimming shortened V by 4 bases and J by 5 bases, and 11 bases separated the two germline ends. Original analysis: Amplification of reference gene primers provided the estimated nucleated cell counts. Here immunoSEQ multiplex PCR was the method, and the copy in TCRdb shows in-frame clones only, minus some. V and J calls and clone size are copied from that table; D and trimming were computed from the DNA. Among more than 95,000 clones, roughly 90% were seen once, and the ten largest hold about 7.3%. The sequencing input was peripheral blood. The chain employs TRBV7-2 and TRBJ1-1; no reliable D call. This sequence was found in a man over 45 with acute or convalescent COVID-19. The CDR3 DNA follows: TGTGCCAGCAGCTATGTCGAGAGGACTGAAGCTTTCTTT. Its protein product is CASSYVERTEAFF.